These 17 T cell receptor beta chains originate from one sample sequenced in a study of neurological immune-mediated disorders. TCRdb reanalysed the 5' RACE reads using MiXCR and keeps one entry per CDR3 protein. This table holds 54,000 or so distinct CDR3 sequences, 3% to 4% found once. The material sequenced was PBMCs. These receptors were taken from a woman younger than 45 with multiple sclerosis.

Comments on this clonotype: Since the CDR3 does not end with the conserved phenylalanine or tryptophan, this likely comes from a read error. The rearrangement uses TRBV24-1 and TRBJ2-1; 12 bases agree with TRBD2. CDR1 is KGHDR and CDR2 is SFDVKD in the germline V gene. Germline trimming cut 7 bases from V and 6 bases from J; bases unmatched to any gene: 3. The CDR3 covers 14 residues. The CDR3 bases are TGTGCCACCAGGACTAGCGGGAGATCCAATGAGCAGTTCTGC. It translates to CATRTSGRSNEQFC.

In its sample, this clonotype was seen many times. The rearrangement links TRBV9 to TRBJ2-2, with TRBD1 as a possible D gene (5 bases). This CDR3 spans 12 amino acids. Trimming took 3 bases from V and 7 from J, leaving 7 bases between them. Germline V lookup: CDR1 SGDLS, CDR2 YYNGEE. Here the CDR3 DNA reads TGTGCCAGCAGCGGCGACAGCGGGGAGCTGTTTTTT. It encodes CASSGDSGELFF.

In this sample, this clonotype turned up many times. V usage is TRBV28 and J usage is TRBJ2-2; no clear D gene. The germline CDR1 and CDR2 sequences are MDHEN and SYDVKM. The length of the CDR3 is 13 residues. Trimming stripped 7 bases from V and 3 bases from J, with 9 bases between. This CDR3 is CASIRWDTGELFF. The CDR3 coding sequence is TGTGCCAGCATACGCTGGGACACCGGGGAGCTGTTTTTT.

The sample holds many counts of this clonotype. The chain uses TRBV5-6 and TRBJ2-1, with 8 bases fitting TRBD2. Germline CDR1 SGHDT, CDR2 YYEEEE. The CDR3 runs to 17 residues. V shed 4 bases, J shed 7 bases, and the junction held 16 bases outside the gene matches. The CDR3 region is CASSLTSSGGSMNEQFF. CDR3 DNA sequence: TGTGCCAGCAGCCTTACTTCCAGCGGGGGCTCAATGAATGAGCAGTTCTTC.

The table lists this clonotype with many counts. The rearrangement uses TRBV24-1 and TRBJ2-1, with 8 positions matching TRBD2. Looked up from germline, CDR1 is KGHDR and CDR2 is SFDVKD. The junction had 4 bases not matched to a gene; V was cut back by 4 bases and J by 0 bases. This CDR3 is built from 16 residues. The CDR3 region has the DNA TGTGCCACCAGTGACCCGGGAGGGGACTCCTACAATGAGCAGTTCTTC. It specifies CATSDPGGDSYNEQFF.

This clonotype showed up many times. The chain uses TRBV7-9 and TRBJ2-3; D not resolved. The CDR3 consists of 13 residues. Between the trimmed V and J ends, which lost 4 bases and 1 base, there was a span of 6 bases. In germline, CDR1 is SEHNR, CDR2 FQNEAQ (reference sequence). As DNA, the CDR3 is TGTGCCAGCAGCTATCTAGGCACAGATACGCAGTATTTT. Its translation is CASSYLGTDTQYF.

This clonotype was counted many times. This chain links TRBV5-6 with TRBJ1-5; no reliable D call. This CDR3 region has 14 residues. Germline CDR1 is SGHDT and CDR2 is YYEEEE. The V gene lost 0 bases and the J gene lost 7 bases, with 11 bases spanning the gap. Here the CDR3 reads CASSLGRRAQPQHF. Written as DNA, the CDR3 is TGTGCCAGCAGCTTGGGGCGACGAGCCCAGCCCCAGCATTTT. Drawing the rest from reference TRBV5-6 and TRBJ1-5, the complete variable domain is DAGVTQSPTHLIKTRGQQVTLRCSPKSGHDTVSWYQQALGQGPQFIFQYYEEEERQRGNFPDRFSGHQFPNYSSELNVNALLLGDSALYLCASSLGRRAQPQHFGDGTRLSIL.

This clonotype has more than one count but fewer than ten. A much larger clone differs by one base, so this may be a read error. The rearrangement uses TRBV12-3 or TRBV12-4 and TRBJ1-1; D gene unclear. The V gene lost 2 bases and the J gene lost 5 bases, with 9 bases spanning the gap. CDR3 length equals 13 residues. The CDR3 nucleotides read TGTGCCAGCAGTTTAATGACGGTGACTGAAGCTTTCTTT. Protein product: CASSLMTVTEAFF.

This clonotype has ten or more counts. V and J are TRBV12-3 or TRBV12-4 and TRBJ2-5, with D perhaps assigned TRBD1 or TRBD2 (5 bases each). The CDR3 is 15 amino acids. V shed 1 base and J shed 5 bases, with 14 bases lying between them. The CDR3 spells CASSLVRGLVETQYF. The CDR3 DNA sequence: TGTGCCAGCAGTTTAGTGAGGGGCCTGGTGGAGACCCAGTACTTC.

This clonotype was observed many times. The chain recombines TRBV12-3 or TRBV12-4 with TRBJ1-2; a possible D gene is TRBD1 (6 bases). The CDR3 has 16 residues. V was trimmed by 3 bases and J by 0 bases, leaving 14 bases between them. The CDR3 DNA sequence: TGTGCCAGCAGTTTGGCAGGGGCGCTTTCTAACTATGGCTACACCTTC. Translating gives CASSLAGALSNYGYTF.

This clonotype was detected many times. This chain joins TRBV5-1 and TRBJ2-3; D is ambiguous. The CDR3 is made up of 14 amino acids. Germline assignment: CDR1 SGHRS and CDR2 YFSETQ. Trimming took 2 bases from V and 2 from J, leaving 9 bases between them. CDR3 sequence: CASSFGLPTDTQYF. CDR3 sequence (DNA): TGCGCCAGCAGCTTTGGGCTGCCCACAGATACGCAGTATTTT.

In this sample, this clonotype turned up many times. V is TRBV18 and J is TRBJ1-5; D is ambiguous. The CDR3 contains 13 residues. V shed 1 base and J shed 4 bases, with 5 bases lying between them. Per the germline V gene, CDR1 is KGHSH and CDR2 is LQKENI. The CDR3 loop reads CASSPHKNQPQHF. Here the CDR3 DNA reads TGTGCCAGCTCACCACACAAGAATCAGCCCCAGCATTTT.

At least ten counts were recorded for this clonotype. The chain joins TRBV15 to TRBJ2-2; D is perhaps TRBD2 (5 bases). The germline gives CDR1 LNHNV, CDR2 YYDKDF (reference sequence). CDR3 length: 17 amino acids. V lost 3 bases to trimming and J lost 2 bases, with 16 bases between them. CDR3 residues: CATSSRRAGFNTGELFF. CDR3 sequence (DNA): TGTGCCACCAGCAGCCGCCGGGCGGGCTTCAACACCGGGGAGCTGTTTTTT.

This clonotype was detected many times. This chain uses TRBV27 with TRBJ2-7; TRBD2 aligns across 8 bases. Germline V gives CDR1 MNHEY, CDR2 SMNVEV (reference sequence). CDR3 length: 13 amino acids. The trim removed 6 bases at V and 6 bases at J, leaving 7 bases unmatched. The DNA for the CDR3 is TGTGCCAGCAGCGGGACTAGAGGGTCCGAGCAGTACTTC. As protein: CASSGTRGSEQYF.

This clonotype was observed at least ten times. This chain joins TRBV6-5 and TRBJ2-2; TRBD2 agrees at 9 bases. V lost 4 bases to trimming and J lost 1 base; unmatched junction nucleotides: 4. CDR3 size: 16 residues. Germline loops: CDR1 MNHEY, CDR2 SVGAGI. CDR3 amino acids: CASSSHSGGNTGELFF. CDR3 nucleotide sequence: TGTGCCAGCAGTTCCCATAGCGGGGGGAACACCGGGGAGCTGTTTTTT.

This clonotype has at least ten counts. The chain couples TRBV28 to TRBJ2-7; no definite D call. Germline CDR1 is MDHEN and CDR2 is SYDVKM. The CDR3 is 14 amino acids. The ends were cut back, 3 bases at V and 3 bases at J, with 12 bases in the middle. CDR3: CASSLSRNNYEQYF. The CDR3 DNA sequence: TGTGCCAGCAGTTTGAGCCGGAATAACTACGAGCAGTACTTC.

This clonotype was detected ten times or more. The rearrangement uses TRBV9 and TRBJ2-7; 11 positions match TRBD1. V lost 3 bases, J lost 4 bases, and 3 bases stayed unmatched. The CDR3 is made up of 14 amino acids. Germline loops: CDR1 SGDLS, CDR2 YYNGEE. The CDR3 region is CASSAGTGGYEQYF. The CDR3 coding sequence is TGTGCCAGCAGCGCCGGGACAGGGGGGTACGAGCAGTACTTC.